These T cell receptor beta chains were read from a single sample in a study of blood T cell repertoires in COVID-19. The protocol was immunoSEQ multiplex PCR, while the TCRdb copy is restricted to in-frame clones and leaves out a portion. The top ten hold approximately 45% of the sample, which has 70,000 or so clones, 75% to 85% seen once. Sequencing was done on a sample of peripheral blood. These receptors came from a human donor in a cohort sampled during active COVID-19. Each CDR3 is given with its conserved first and last residue. Only part of the rows carry a size: once, few, many, or a class if the clone is expanded.

CDR3aa: CASDVTGGHGELFF
abundance: once
v_gene: TRBV2

CDR3aa: CASSYSIRTAEAFF
abundance: NA
v_gene: TRBV6-6

CDR3aa: CASSGGGRETQYF
abundance: NA
v_gene: TRBV28

CDR3aa: CATRANRDYNEQFF
abundance: NA
v_gene: TRBV24-1

CDR3aa: CASSGTSGTSFYNEQFF
abundance: NA
v_gene: TRBV6-1

CDR3aa: CASSLRQVEETQYF
abundance: NA
v_gene: TRBV28

CDR3aa: CASTGTGIGWGGYTF
abundance: once
v_gene: TRBV5-6

CDR3aa: CASSRYPQETQYF
abundance: NA
v_gene: TRBV23-1

CDR3aa: CASKKAVSGAQPQHF
abundance: NA
v_gene: TRBV4-1

CDR3aa: CASSMEGALSSYEQYF
abundance: NA
v_gene: TRBV19

CDR3aa: CASSIQGDYGYTF
abundance: NA
v_gene: TRBV19

CDR3aa: CATSRGLNTGELFF
abundance: NA
v_gene: TRBV15

CDR3aa: CAWSPDRVNEQFF
abundance: NA
v_gene: TRBV30

CDR3aa: CATLPGTGVSYEQYF
abundance: NA
v_gene: TRBV10-2

CDR3aa: CASSFLAAGNTIYF
abundance: NA
v_gene: TRBV28

CDR3aa: CASSATLGTQGGELFF
abundance: once
v_gene: TRBV9

CDR3aa: CASSERGGVEGYTF
abundance: NA
v_gene: TRBV6-1

CDR3aa: CAWAEEWTEAFF
abundance: NA
v_gene: TRBV30

CDR3aa: CAWRPPVFYEQYF
abundance: NA
v_gene: TRBV30

CDR3aa: CASSLGDRENTEAFF
abundance: NA
v_gene: TRBV5-1

CDR3aa: CASSFPGGSGYTF
abundance: many
v_gene: TRBV27

CDR3aa: CASSQLGGAPNEKLFF
abundance: NA
v_gene: TRBV3-1/TRBV3-2

CDR3aa: CASSPTQGYGYTF
abundance: few
v_gene: TRBV5-5

CDR3aa: CASSLSGSPLHF
abundance: NA
v_gene: TRBV12-3/TRBV12-4

CDR3aa: CASSVGMITDTQYF
abundance: NA
v_gene: TRBV9

CDR3aa: CAGSRVTEAFF
abundance: NA
v_gene: TRBV2